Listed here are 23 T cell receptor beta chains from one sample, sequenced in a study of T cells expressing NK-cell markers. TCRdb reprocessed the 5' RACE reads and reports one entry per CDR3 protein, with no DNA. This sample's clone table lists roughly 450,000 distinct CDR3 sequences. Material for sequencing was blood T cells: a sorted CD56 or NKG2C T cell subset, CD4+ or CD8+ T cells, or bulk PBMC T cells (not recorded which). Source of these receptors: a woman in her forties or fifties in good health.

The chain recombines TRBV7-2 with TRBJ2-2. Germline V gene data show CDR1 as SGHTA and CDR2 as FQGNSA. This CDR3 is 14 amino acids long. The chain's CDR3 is CASSLLQRTGELFF.

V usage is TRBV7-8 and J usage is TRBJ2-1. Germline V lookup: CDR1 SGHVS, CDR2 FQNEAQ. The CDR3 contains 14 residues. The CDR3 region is CASGYGRVANEQFF. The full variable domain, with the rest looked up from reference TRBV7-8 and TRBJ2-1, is GAGVSQSPRYKVAKRGQDVALRCDPISGHVSLFWYQQALGQGPEFLTYFQNEAQLDKSGLPSDRFFAERPEGSVSTLKIQRTQQEDSAVYLCASGYGRVANEQFFGPGTRLTVL.

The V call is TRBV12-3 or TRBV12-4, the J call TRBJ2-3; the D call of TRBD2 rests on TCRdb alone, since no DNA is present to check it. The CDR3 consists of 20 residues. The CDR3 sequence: CASSLGGDFFLPFGTDTQYF.

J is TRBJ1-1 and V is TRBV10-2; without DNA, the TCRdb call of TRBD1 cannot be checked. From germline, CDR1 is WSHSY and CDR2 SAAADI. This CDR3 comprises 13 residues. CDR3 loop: CASKGGENTEAFF.

The CDR3 region is CAWSVQGSGRDGKGEQFF. The chain links TRBV30 to TRBJ2-1; TCRdb's D gene call, TRBD2, goes unchecked for lack of DNA. CDR3 length: 18 residues. CDR1 is GTSNPN and CDR2 is SVGIG in the germline V gene (reference sequence).

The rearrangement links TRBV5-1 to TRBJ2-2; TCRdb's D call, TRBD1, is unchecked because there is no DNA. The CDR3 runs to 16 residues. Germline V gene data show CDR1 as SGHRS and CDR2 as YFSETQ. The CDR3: CASSLGDRLDAGELFF.

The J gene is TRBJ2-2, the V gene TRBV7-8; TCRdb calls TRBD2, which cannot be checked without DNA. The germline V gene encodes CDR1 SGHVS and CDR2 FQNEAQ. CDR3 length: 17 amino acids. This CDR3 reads CASSLAGSGRLTGELFF. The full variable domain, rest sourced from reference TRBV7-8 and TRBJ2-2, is GAGVSQSPRYKVAKRGQDVALRCDPISGHVSLFWYQQALGQGPEFLTYFQNEAQLDKSGLPSDRFFAERPEGSVSTLKIQRTQQEDSAVYLCASSLAGSGRLTGELFFGEGSRLTVL.

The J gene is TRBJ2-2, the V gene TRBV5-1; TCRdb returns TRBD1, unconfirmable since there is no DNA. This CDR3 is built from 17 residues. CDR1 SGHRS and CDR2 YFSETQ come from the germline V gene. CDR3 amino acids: CASRQGRLAQSTGELFF.

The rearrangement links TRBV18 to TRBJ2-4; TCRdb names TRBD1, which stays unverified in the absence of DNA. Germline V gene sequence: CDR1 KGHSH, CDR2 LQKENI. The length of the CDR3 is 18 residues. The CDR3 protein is CASSPLRGTPLAKNIQYF.

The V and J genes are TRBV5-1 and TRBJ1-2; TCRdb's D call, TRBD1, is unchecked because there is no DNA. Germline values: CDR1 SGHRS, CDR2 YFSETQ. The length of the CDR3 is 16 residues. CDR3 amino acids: CASSPGGQTINYGYTF.

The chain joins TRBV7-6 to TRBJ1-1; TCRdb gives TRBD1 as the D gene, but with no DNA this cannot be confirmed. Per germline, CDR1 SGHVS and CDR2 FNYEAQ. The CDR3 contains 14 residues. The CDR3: CASSPQGASTEAFF.

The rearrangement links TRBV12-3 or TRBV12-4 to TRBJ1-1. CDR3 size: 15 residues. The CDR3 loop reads CASSSVTISSTEAFF.

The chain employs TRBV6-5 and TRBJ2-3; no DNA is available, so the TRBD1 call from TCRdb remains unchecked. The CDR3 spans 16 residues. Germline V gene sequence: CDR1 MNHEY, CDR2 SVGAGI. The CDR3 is CASKIRDRGIPDTQYF.

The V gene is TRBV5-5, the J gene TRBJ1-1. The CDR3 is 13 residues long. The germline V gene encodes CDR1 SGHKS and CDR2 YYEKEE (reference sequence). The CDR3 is CASSLETVSGAFF. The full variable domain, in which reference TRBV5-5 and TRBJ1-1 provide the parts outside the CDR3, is DAGVTQSPTHLIKTRGQQVTLRCSPISGHKSVSWYQQVLGQGPQFIFQYYEKEERGRGNFPDRFSARQFPNYSSELNVNALLLGDSALYLCASSLETVSGAFFGQGTRLTVV.

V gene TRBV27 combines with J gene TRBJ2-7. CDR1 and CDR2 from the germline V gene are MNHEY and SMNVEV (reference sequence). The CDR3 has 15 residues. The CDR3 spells CASRSLTQSSYEQYF.

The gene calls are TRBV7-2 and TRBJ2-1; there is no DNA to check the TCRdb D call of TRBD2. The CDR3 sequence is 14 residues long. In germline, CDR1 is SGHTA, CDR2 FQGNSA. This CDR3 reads CASREAGAYNEQFF.

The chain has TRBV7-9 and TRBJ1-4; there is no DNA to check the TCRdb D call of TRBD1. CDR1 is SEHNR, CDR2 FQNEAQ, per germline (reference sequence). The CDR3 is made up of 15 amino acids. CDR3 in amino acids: CASSNKQGGQEKLFF.

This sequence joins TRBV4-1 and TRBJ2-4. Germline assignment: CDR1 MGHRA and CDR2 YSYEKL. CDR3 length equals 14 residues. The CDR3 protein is CASSPLGSLSSRYF.

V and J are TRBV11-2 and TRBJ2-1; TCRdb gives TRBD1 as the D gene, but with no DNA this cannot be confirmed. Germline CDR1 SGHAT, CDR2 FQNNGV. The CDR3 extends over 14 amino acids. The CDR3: CASSYSRRGDEQFF.

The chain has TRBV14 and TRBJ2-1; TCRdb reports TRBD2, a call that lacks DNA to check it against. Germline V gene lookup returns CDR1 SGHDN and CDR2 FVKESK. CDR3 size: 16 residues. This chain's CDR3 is CASSHPGTSGSDEQFF.

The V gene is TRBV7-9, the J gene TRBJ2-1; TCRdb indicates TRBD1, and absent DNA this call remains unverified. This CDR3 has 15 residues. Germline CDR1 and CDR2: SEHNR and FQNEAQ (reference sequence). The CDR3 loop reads CASGMTGIDYNEQFF.

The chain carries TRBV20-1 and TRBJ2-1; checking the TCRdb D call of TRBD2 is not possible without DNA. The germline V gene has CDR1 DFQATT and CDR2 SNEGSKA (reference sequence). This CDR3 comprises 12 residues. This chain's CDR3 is CSARVQRGEQFF.

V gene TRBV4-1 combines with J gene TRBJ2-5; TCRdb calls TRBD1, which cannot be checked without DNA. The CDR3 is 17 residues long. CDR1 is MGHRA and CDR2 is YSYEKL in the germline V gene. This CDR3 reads CASSHREGTGQQETQYF.